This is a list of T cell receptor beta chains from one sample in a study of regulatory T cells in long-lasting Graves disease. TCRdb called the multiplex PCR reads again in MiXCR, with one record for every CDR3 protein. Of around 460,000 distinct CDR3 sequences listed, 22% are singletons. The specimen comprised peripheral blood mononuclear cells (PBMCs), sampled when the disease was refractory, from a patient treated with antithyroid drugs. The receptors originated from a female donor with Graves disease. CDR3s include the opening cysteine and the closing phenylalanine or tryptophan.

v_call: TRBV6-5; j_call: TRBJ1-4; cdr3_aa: CASSYASGEGEKLFF
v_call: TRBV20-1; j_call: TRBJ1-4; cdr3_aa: CSALEPTNEKLFF
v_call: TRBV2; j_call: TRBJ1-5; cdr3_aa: CASSRQGTDQPQHF
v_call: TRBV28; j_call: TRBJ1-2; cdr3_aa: CASSSLSAGGWGYTF
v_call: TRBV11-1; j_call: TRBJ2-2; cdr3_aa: CAKQGTTGELFF
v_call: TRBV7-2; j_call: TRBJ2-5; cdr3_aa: CASSSQPGLQETQYF
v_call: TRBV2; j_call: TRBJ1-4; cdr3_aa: CASSEARSPIGKLFF
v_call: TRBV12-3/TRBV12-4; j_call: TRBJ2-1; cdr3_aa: CASSPPTSGGGDEQFF
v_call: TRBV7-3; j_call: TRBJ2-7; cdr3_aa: CASSSQQHHEQYF
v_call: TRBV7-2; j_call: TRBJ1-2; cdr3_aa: CASSFVSGGLANYGYTF
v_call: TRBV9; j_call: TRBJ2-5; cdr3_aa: CASSVNVQETQYF
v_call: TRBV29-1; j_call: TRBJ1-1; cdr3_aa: CSVGSPGAMYTEAFF
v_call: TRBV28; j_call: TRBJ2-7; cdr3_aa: CASGSGDSYEQYF
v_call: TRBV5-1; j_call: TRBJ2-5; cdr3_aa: CASGVGQEEETQYF
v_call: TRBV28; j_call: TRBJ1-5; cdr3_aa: CASLTRGNDQPQHF
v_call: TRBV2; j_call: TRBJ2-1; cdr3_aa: CASMSAGREQFF
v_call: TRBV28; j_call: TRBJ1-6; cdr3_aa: CATLTGQRLNNSPLHF
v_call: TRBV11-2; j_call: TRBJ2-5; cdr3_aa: CASSPLGGRETQYF
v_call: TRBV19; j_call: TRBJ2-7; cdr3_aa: CASSMSAGGIYEQYF
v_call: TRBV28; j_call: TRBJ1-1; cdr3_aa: CASSDIAEAFF
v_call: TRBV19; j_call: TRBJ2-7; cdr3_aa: CASSVDRGFLYEQYF
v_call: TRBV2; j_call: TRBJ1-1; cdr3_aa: CASSDTGTIPEAFF
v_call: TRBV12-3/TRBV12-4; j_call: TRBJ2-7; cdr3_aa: CASTLGLGEQYF
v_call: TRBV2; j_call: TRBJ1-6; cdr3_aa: CASREQGVEGSPLHF
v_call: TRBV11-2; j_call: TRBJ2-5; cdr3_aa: CASSFEKTRYF
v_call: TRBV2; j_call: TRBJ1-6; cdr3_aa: CAGGAGPLGNSPLHF
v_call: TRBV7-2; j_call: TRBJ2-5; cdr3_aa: CASSHRETYQETQYF
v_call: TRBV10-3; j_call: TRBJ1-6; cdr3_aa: CAISQRQGGASDSPLHF
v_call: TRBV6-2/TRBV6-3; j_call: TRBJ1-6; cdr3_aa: CASSDRWGDSPLHF
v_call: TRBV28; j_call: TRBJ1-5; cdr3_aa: CASSLMASSNQPQHF
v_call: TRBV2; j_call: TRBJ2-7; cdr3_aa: CASSVWTGAYEQYF
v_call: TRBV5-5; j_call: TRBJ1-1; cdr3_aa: CASSWTSGNTEAFF
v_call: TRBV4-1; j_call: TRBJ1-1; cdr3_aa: CASSQDVGDAEAFF
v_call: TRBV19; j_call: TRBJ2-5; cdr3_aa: CASSSGHSGETQYF
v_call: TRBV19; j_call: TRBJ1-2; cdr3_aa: CASGETGPYGYTF
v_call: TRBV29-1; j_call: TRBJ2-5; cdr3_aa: CSVEGQGLETQYF
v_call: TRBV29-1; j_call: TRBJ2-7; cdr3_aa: CSVGSLYEQYF
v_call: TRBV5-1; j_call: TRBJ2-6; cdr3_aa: CASSEGQGSGANVLTF
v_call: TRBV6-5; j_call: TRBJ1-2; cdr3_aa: CASSYSIGYGYTF
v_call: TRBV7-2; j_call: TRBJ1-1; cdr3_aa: CASSFVGASTEAFF
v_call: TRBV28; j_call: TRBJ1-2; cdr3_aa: CASSFPRTGRNYGYTF
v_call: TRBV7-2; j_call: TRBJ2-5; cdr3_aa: CASSFQGAEETQYF
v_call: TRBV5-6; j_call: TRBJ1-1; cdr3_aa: CASSTRGRPSTEAFF
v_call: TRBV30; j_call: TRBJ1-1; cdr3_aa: CAWTPDRGAEAFF
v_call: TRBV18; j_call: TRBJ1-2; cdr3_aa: CASSQGTSDYGYTF
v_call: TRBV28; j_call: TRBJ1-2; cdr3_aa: CASSSSRSYGYTF
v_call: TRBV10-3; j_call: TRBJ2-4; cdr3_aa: CAIGQWGIQYF
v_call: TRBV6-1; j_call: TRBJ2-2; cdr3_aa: CASSTPGTVNTGELFF
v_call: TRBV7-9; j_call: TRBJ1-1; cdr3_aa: CASSLGGQGRNTEAFF
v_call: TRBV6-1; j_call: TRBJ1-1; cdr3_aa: CASNHRNTEAFF
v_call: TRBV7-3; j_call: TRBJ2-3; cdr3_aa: CASSPRAGLADTQYF
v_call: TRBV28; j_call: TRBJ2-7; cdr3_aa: CASSSEGRISYEQYF
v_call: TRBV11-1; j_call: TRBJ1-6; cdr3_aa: CASSVSRDPNSPLHF
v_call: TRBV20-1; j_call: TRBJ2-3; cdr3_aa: CSARDSLHGFPNTDTQYF